This entry features one TCR beta chain sequence. Which antigen it targets is not known. No clone much larger than this one lies a single base away; base qualities are absent. Read against the paper, the sample's treatment or condition label means: over 15 received Ad26.COV2.S at low or high dose, single or two shots; 5 received placebo; per-sample allocation not given. For vaccine and placebo recipients, repertoires were sequenced using samples collected on day 63 after the first injection. Cohort 1b enrolled some 25 adults aged 18-55 years at a single site in Boston, USA, between 29 July and 7 August 2020. As a vaccine, Ad26.COV2.S was a replication-incompetent adenovirus type 26 vector that expressed a prefusion-stabilized SARS-CoV-2 spike protein derived from the original Wuhan strain. The data stem from a study of Ad26.COV2.S vaccination and SARS-CoV-2 variants (dated by TCRdb to the early 2020s). Regarding the complete study: Vaccine-arm donors were drawn from COV1001, a multicentre, randomized, double-blind, placebo-controlled phase I-IIa trial of Ad26.COV2.S in healthy adults. Ad26.COV2.S was administered intramuscularly at a dose of 5x10^10 or 1x10^11 viral particles, either as one shot or as two shots given 56 days apart. TCRbeta repertoire sequencing was used to assess the specificity and breadth of SARS-CoV-2-reactive T cell receptors after Ad26.COV2.S vaccination. The TCR-sequenced set comprised approximately 30 samples: about 19 Ad26.COV2.S vaccine recipients, 5 placebo recipients and 8 SARS-CoV-2 convalescent individuals. Participants in the trial were split at random into five groups of five each, receiving low-dose or high-dose Ad26.COV2.S once or twice, or else placebo on both occasions. Blinding of investigators to trial group allocation was maintained during experiments and outcome assessment.

Results and caveats for the whole study, not just this receptor: After vaccination, spike-specific CD8+ and CD4+ T cell responses were reported to show substantial breadth. It was noted by the authors that total T cell responses may have been underestimated by the TCR breadth and depth analyses. Comparing responses between vaccine doses or regimens was not something the study was powered to do. Ad26.COV2.S recipients had higher spike-specific TCR breadth than placebo recipients (P = 0.0014). Comparable non-spike TCR breadth was observed between vaccine and placebo recipients, consistent with only spike being contained in the vaccine.

The immunoSEQ Assay was used to sequence TCRbeta CDR3 regions. After extraction, genomic DNA underwent amplification by bias-controlled multiplex PCR, followed by high-throughput sequencing. In the original analysis: To quantify the absolute abundance of every unique TCRbeta CDR3 region, sequences were collapsed and filtered. T cell fraction was estimated by normalizing TCRbeta template counts to usable DNA, with usable DNA measured through amplification of reference genes found in all nucleated cells. Repertoire TCRs were annotated as SARS-CoV-2-specific when V gene, CDR3 amino acid sequence and J gene were exactly matched to a known reactive TCR set. The reference SARS-CoV-2 TCR set came from MIRA and was filtered for enrichment in COVID-19-positive ImmuneCODE repertoires, removing public or cross-reactive TCRs. Using the MIRA antigens, annotated TCRs were further analysed by specific ORF or by position within an ORF. Breadth was defined as the number of annotated unique rearrangements divided by the total number of unique productive rearrangements, and depth was defined as the summed frequency of the annotated unique rearrangements. TCR breadth was compared between groups using two-sided Wilcoxon rank-sum tests. As stored in TCRdb, this immuneACCESS dataset retains in-frame rearrangements with V and J assigned. A fraction of the clones does not appear; measured against another copy, unresolved V genes explain less than half of the discrepancy, and the remainder lacks a known reason. D and trimming were read from the DNA, whereas the V and J calls and clone size are those reported in that table. The sample table contains some 250,000 clones; only one count was recorded for around nine tenths of them. Roughly a tenth of the sample is taken by the ten largest.

V has 3 bases trimmed and J has 5 bases trimmed; junction bases matching no gene number 5. The CDR3 sequence holds 14 residues, the cysteine and phenylalanine included. Only the CDR3 portion is preserved as DNA: 42 bases, with reading frame beginning at the first base. From a lookup of the germline V gene, CDR1 and CDR2 are MNHNS and SASEGT. This specimen was peripheral blood, taken in a trial of Ad26.COV2.S vaccine versus placebo. The sequence was obtained from a person between 18 and 60 years old who received the Ad26.COV2.S COVID-19 vaccine or a placebo. The receptor chain draws on TRBV6-1 and TRBJ2-5; TRBD1 matches 8 bases in the middle. In nucleotide form, the sequence is TGTGCCAGCAGTGACAGGGGGCGAGGGGAGACCCAGTACTTC. Translated, this is CASSDRGRGETQYF.